Following are 30 T cell receptor beta chains from one sample sequenced in a study of T cell changes during pregnancy in multiple sclerosis. Here immunoSEQ multiplex PCR was the method, and the copy in TCRdb shows in-frame clones only, minus some. The table has tens of thousands of clones, roughly 91% seen once; the top ten hold around 0.7%. The sample consisted of peripheral blood, taken in the third trimester of pregnancy. Receptor source: a female donor in good health, enrolled as a control in a pregnancy study.

Only one count was recorded for this clone. The chain combines TRBV28 with TRBJ2-7; D possibly corresponds to TRBD2 (8 bases). The CDR3 length is 16 residues. CDR1 MDHEN and CDR2 SYDVKM come from the germline V gene. V lost 1 base, J lost 2 bases, and 15 bases lay in between. CDR3 coding DNA: TGTGCCAGCAGTTTATTGGGCGGGGGGACAGCCTACGAGCAGTACTTC. Translating it yields CASSLLGGGTAYEQYF.

A single count supports this clone. This sequence joins TRBV28 and TRBJ1-4; 7 bases map to TRBD1. The germline CDR1 and CDR2 sequences are MDHEN and SYDVKM. The CDR3 has 15 residues. Trimming removed 6 bases from V and 3 bases from J; junction bases left unmatched: 7. The CDR3 region is CASRQTTGPNEKLFF. CDR3 in DNA: TGTGCCAGCAGGCAAACGACAGGGCCTAATGAAAAACTGTTTTTT.

V usage is TRBV27 and J usage is TRBJ1-6; D call uncertain. From germline, CDR1 is MNHEY and CDR2 SMNVEV (reference sequence). The CDR3 has 16 amino acids. V was pared by 7 bases and J by 0 bases, with 13 bases between. CDR3 sequence (DNA): TGTGCCAGCACCCAGAGGAAAAGCTCCTATAATTCACCCCTCCACTTT. This translates into CASTQRKSSYNSPLHF.

V usage is TRBV9 and J usage is TRBJ2-1; no clear D gene. V was shortened by 0 bases and J by 8 bases, with 9 bases between the two germline ends. The CDR3 spans 13 residues. Germline loops: CDR1 SGDLS, CDR2 YYNGEE. CDR3 in DNA: TGTGCCAGCAGCGTAGCCGGCGAGGATGAGCAGTTCTTC. It specifies CASSVAGEDEQFF.

This sequence joins TRBV7-9 and TRBJ1-2, with D maybe TRBD1 (6 bases). V was cut by 1 base and J by 8 bases, with 14 bases left in between. The CDR3 length is 14 residues. The germline V gene encodes CDR1 SEHNR and CDR2 FQNEAQ (reference sequence). CDR3 nucleotides: TGTGCCAGCAGCTTAGGAGGGACACTATGGGGCTACACCTTC. Encoded protein: CASSLGGTLWGYTF.

The J gene is TRBJ1-1, the V gene TRBV7-8; D not resolved. The germline V gene encodes CDR1 SGHVS and CDR2 FQNEAQ. The CDR3 covers 13 residues. The V end was cut by 5 bases, the J end by 6 bases, with 13 bases between. Here the CDR3 DNA reads TGTGCCAGCAGCCCCCAGCGTGGCCCTGAAGCTTTCTTT. It is translated as CASSPQRGPEAFF.

J is TRBJ2-7 and V is TRBV7-2; maybe TRBD2 (5 bases). The CDR3 consists of 16 residues. The germline V gene has CDR1 SGHTA and CDR2 FQGNSA. V lost 5 bases and J 2 bases, leaving 19 bases between the germline ends. CDR3 in DNA: TGTGCCAGCAGCATACAGCGGAACAGTCCCCCCTACGAGCAGTACTTC. Its protein product is CASSIQRNSPPYEQYF.

This rearrangement joins TRBV6-5 to TRBJ1-4; possibly TRBD1 for D (6 bases). Trimming took off 3 bases at V and 7 bases at J, with 15 bases between the two ends. Germline values: CDR1 MNHEY, CDR2 SVGAGI. The CDR3 has 15 amino acids. The CDR3 loop is CASSYGAGVSEKLFF. For the CDR3, the DNA is TGTGCCAGCAGTTATGGAGCAGGGGTCTCTGAAAAACTGTTTTTT.

The gene calls are TRBV30 and TRBJ2-2, with 7 bases lining up with TRBD1. CDR1 and CDR2 from the germline V gene are GTSNPN and SVGIG (reference sequence). CDR3 length: 14 amino acids. V was clipped by 3 bases and J by 4 bases; unmatched bases: 5. The CDR3 DNA sequence: TGTGCCTGGAGCTTCGAGGGGGCCACCGGGGAGCTGTTTTTT. This sequence encodes CAWSFEGATGELFF.

The chain employs TRBV28 and TRBJ1-5; perhaps TRBD1 as D (5 bases). Germline V gene sequence: CDR1 MDHEN, CDR2 SYDVKM. The CDR3 totals 13 residues. V dropped 8 bases and J dropped 7 bases, with 15 bases sitting between them. CDR3 amino acids: CASESQGGQPQHF. The DNA of the CDR3 is TGTGCCAGCGAATCCCAGGGAGGACAGCCCCAGCATTTT.

The chain carries TRBV6-5 and TRBJ2-7; maybe TRBD2 (6 bases). Germline V CDR1 and CDR2: MNHEY, SVGAGI. Trimming shortened V by 2 bases and J by 1 base, and 15 bases separated the two germline ends. CDR3 size: 16 residues. The CDR3 nucleotides read TGTGCCAGCAGTTACATGTCCGGGGGACCGTCCTACGAGCAGTACTTC. Translated, it gives CASSYMSGGPSYEQYF.

The gene calls are TRBV5-6 and TRBJ2-7, with TRBD2 matching over 13 bases. Losses at the gene ends were 5 bases for V and 7 bases for J; bases not matched to a gene: 15. Germline V gene lookup returns CDR1 SGHDT and CDR2 YYEEEE. CDR3 length: 17 amino acids. CDR3 nucleotide sequence: TGTGCCAGCAGTTCTCTTCCAGGGACTAGCGGGATGGGGGAGCAGTACTTC. This codes for CASSSLPGTSGMGEQYF.

The chain combines TRBV28 with TRBJ1-5; no reliable D call. Germline-derived CDR1 and CDR2 are MDHEN and SYDVKM. The CDR3 consists of 16 residues. V lost 8 bases, J lost 4 bases, and 21 bases lay in between. This CDR3 reads CASAQFRPLRNQPQHF. CDR3 DNA sequence: TGTGCCAGCGCACAGTTCCGGCCCTTAAGGAATCAGCCCCAGCATTTT.

The chain has TRBV18 and TRBJ1-1; TRBD1 might be the D (5 bases). The CDR3 has 16 amino acids. The V end was cut by 4 bases, the J end by 2 bases, with 17 bases between. CDR1 and CDR2 from the germline V gene are KGHSH and LQKENI. CDR3: CASSRNGGEINTEAFF. DNA of the CDR3: TGTGCCAGCTCACGAAATGGAGGGGAAATAAACACTGAAGCTTTCTTT.

The rearrangement uses TRBV18 and TRBJ2-3, with 9 bases identical to TRBD2. The CDR3 has 15 residues. The V segment lost 8 bases and the J segment 6 bases; nucleotides outside the gene matches: 12. Per the germline V gene, CDR1 is KGHSH and CDR2 is LQKENI. The CDR3 region is CASPQSGGPGDTQYF. In DNA, the CDR3 is TGTGCCAGCCCACAGAGCGGGGGGCCGGGGGATACGCAGTATTTT.

The J gene is TRBJ2-3, the V gene TRBV18; a weak D match, TRBD1 (5 bases). The CDR3 runs 16 residues. Trimming removed 1 base from V and 2 bases from J, with 13 bases in between. CDR1 and CDR2 (germline): KGHSH, LQKENI. CDR3 residues: CASSPRVQGPTDTQYF. The CDR3 nucleotides are TGTGCCAGCTCACCACGGGTTCAGGGCCCCACAGATACGCAGTATTTT.

This clone is deemed medium-sized. CDR3 in DNA: TGTGCCAGTAGTGCAGGGGGCATCTACGAGCAGTACTTC. Protein: CASSAGGIYEQYF. The rearrangement joins TRBV19 to TRBJ2-7; TRBD1 matches at 8 bases. The V segment lost 5 bases and the J segment 3 bases; nucleotides outside the gene matches: 3. Looked up from germline, CDR1 is LNHDA and CDR2 is SQIVND (reference sequence). This CDR3 comprises 13 residues.

This chain joins TRBV4-3 and TRBJ2-2, with TRBD2 identical over 10 bases. Looked up from germline, CDR1 is LGHNA and CDR2 is YSLEER. V lost 1 base, J lost 2 bases, and 7 bases stayed unmatched. CDR3 length: 18 amino acids. The CDR3: CASSQGVAGGINTGELFF. CDR3 DNA: TGCGCCAGCAGCCAAGGGGTAGCGGGAGGAATAAACACCGGGGAGCTGTTTTTT.

V usage is TRBV15 and J usage is TRBJ2-7; D unclear. Trimming took off 1 base at V and 6 bases at J, with 13 bases between the two ends. Germline values: CDR1 LNHNV, CDR2 YYDKDF (reference sequence). This CDR3 spans 14 amino acids. The CDR3, as DNA: TGTGCCACCAGCAGAGGTCGGCAGGTTGTCGAGCAGTACTTC. It codes for CATSRGRQVVEQYF.

The rearrangement links TRBV15 to TRBJ2-6; no firm D call. Germline CDR1 is LNHNV and CDR2 is YYDKDF (reference sequence). V was pared by 3 bases and J by 1 base, with 7 bases between. The CDR3 loop spans 15 amino acids. CDR3 DNA: TGTGCCACCAGCAGGTCTACGTCTGGGGCCAACGTCCTGACTTTC. Translated, it gives CATSRSTSGANVLTF. The whole variable domain, filled in from reference TRBV15 and TRBJ2-6, reads DAMVIQNPRYQVTQFGKPVTLSCSQTLNHNVMYWYQQKSSQAPKLLFHYYDKDFNNEADTPDNFQSRRPNTSFCFLDIRSPGLGDTAMYLCATSRSTSGANVLTFGAGSRLTVL.

The rearrangement joins TRBV6-5 to TRBJ2-5; 7 nucleotides align to TRBD2. The length of the CDR3 is 14 residues. The V gene's germline CDR1 is MNHEY and CDR2 SVGAGI. V lost 7 bases and J lost 1; bases outside the gene matches: 6. CDR3 sequence (DNA): TGTGCCAGCACCCGTAGGACTAGCCAAGAGACCCAGTACTTC. As protein: CASTRRTSQETQYF.

This chain connects TRBV27 to TRBJ1-3; D is unclear. The germline V and J ends were trimmed by 6 bases and 8 bases, with 20 bases remaining between them. This CDR3 region has 15 residues. Per the germline V gene, CDR1 is MNHEY and CDR2 is SMNVEV (reference sequence). This CDR3 reads CASSPVAGLWDTIYF. CDR3 in DNA: TGTGCCAGCAGCCCAGTTGCAGGACTGTGGGACACCATATATTTT.

The chain uses TRBV5-8 and TRBJ1-2; D may be TRBD1 (5 bases). V was clipped by 4 bases and J by 7 bases, with 20 bases between them. This CDR3 contains 15 residues. Germline lookup yields CDR1 SGHTS and CDR2 YDEGEE. This CDR3 is CASSPTPGYRPGYTF. In nucleotides, the CDR3 is TGTGCCAGCAGCCCAACCCCAGGGTATCGGCCTGGCTACACCTTC.

This chain uses TRBV7-2 with TRBJ2-1, with 9 bases matching TRBD1. The trim removed 5 bases at V and 7 bases at J, leaving 9 bases unmatched. This CDR3 is built from 15 residues. Germline V gene data show CDR1 as SGHTA and CDR2 as FQGNSA. The CDR3 sequence: CASSMGTGYGNEQFF. CDR3 DNA sequence: TGTGCCAGCAGCATGGGGACAGGGTACGGAAATGAGCAGTTCTTC.

The chain is built from TRBV6-5 and TRBJ1-2; D ambiguous. V lost 6 bases and J 5 bases, leaving 10 bases between the germline ends. Germline V CDR1 and CDR2: MNHEY, SVGAGI. The CDR3 consists of 12 residues. The CDR3 loop reads CASSRDDYGYTF. The CDR3 region has the DNA TGTGCCAGCAGCCGGGATGATTATGGCTACACCTTC.

This rearrangement joins TRBV5-1 to TRBJ1-1, with D possibly being TRBD1 (5 bases). Germline V gene lookup returns CDR1 SGHRS and CDR2 YFSETQ. CDR3 length equals 13 residues. V was shortened by 1 base and J by 10 bases, with 14 bases between the two germline ends. Here the CDR3 DNA reads TGCGCCAGCAGCTTGAGGGCAGGGTATAGAGCTTTCTTT. Translating it yields CASSLRAGYRAFF.

The CDR3, as DNA: TGTGCCAGCGATGGAAGACACGGCTCTGGAAACACCATATATTTT. Its translation is CASDGRHGSGNTIYF. This sequence joins TRBV5-5 and TRBJ1-3; D gene uncertain. V was pared by 7 bases and J by 0 bases, with 14 bases between. Germline assignment: CDR1 SGHKS and CDR2 YYEKEE (reference sequence). The CDR3 runs 15 residues.

V usage is TRBV9 and J usage is TRBJ1-1; 7 positions match TRBD1. Germline assignment: CDR1 SGDLS and CDR2 YYNGEE. The V gene end was trimmed by 3 bases and the J gene end by 3 bases; junction bases not matched to a gene: 11. This CDR3 spans 16 amino acids. CDR3 in amino acids: CASSARTGVGYTEAFF. In DNA form, the CDR3 reads TGTGCCAGCAGCGCGCGAACAGGGGTGGGTTACACTGAAGCTTTCTTT.

V gene TRBV20-1 combines with J gene TRBJ1-2, with D possibly matching TRBD1 (5 bases). Germline V gene data show CDR1 as DFQATT and CDR2 as SNEGSKA (reference sequence). This CDR3 has 11 amino acids. As DNA, the CDR3 is TGCAGAGGGGACTCTAACTATGGCTACACCTTC. The encoded protein is CRGDSNYGYTF.

This clone was counted between two and nine times. The J gene is TRBJ1-6, the V gene TRBV7-9, with D perhaps matching TRBD1 (6 bases). The V end was cut by 3 bases, the J end by 8 bases, with 17 bases between. The CDR3 runs 16 residues. Germline V gives CDR1 SEHNR, CDR2 FQNEAQ (reference sequence). CDR3 residues: CASSFERGTLHSPLHF. The CDR3 nucleotides are TGTGCCAGCAGCTTCGAGCGAGGGACACTTCATTCACCCCTCCACTTT.